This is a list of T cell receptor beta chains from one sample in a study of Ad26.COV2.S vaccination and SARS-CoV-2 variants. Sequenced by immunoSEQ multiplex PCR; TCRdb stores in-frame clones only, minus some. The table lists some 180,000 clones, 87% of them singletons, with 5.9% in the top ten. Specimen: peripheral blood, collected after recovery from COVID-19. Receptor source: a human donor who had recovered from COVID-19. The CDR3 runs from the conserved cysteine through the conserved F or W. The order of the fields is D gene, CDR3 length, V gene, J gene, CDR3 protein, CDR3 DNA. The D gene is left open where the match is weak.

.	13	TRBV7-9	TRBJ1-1	CASSFPGNTEAFF	TGTGCCAGCAGCTTCCCAGGGAACACTGAAGCTTTCTTT
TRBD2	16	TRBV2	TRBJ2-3	CASRGLAGGRRDTQYF	TGTGCCAGCAGGGGACTAGCGGGAGGCCGCAGGGATACGCAGTATTTT
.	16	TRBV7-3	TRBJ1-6	CASSLNQRGTNSPLHF	TGTGCCAGCAGCTTAAATCAGCGGGGTACTAATTCACCCCTCCACTTT
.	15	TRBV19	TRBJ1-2	CASSPHSGLQGGYTF	TGTGCCAGTAGTCCCCACTCAGGGCTCCAAGGCGGCTACACCTTC
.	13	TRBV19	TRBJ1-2	CASSIGVGYGYTF	TGTGCCAGTAGTATAGGGGTTGGATATGGCTACACCTTC
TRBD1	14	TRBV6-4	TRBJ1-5	CASSDGDRHQPQHF	TGTGCCAGCAGTGACGGGGACAGGCATCAGCCCCAGCATTTT
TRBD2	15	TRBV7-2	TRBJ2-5	CASSSLAGVSGTQYF	TGTGCCAGCAGCTCTCTAGCGGGGGTGAGCGGGACCCAGTACTTC
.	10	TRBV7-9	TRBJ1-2	CATQEYGYTF	TGTGCCACCCAGGAATATGGCTACACCTTC
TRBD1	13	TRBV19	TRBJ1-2	CASSQQGAEGYTF	TGTGCCAGTAGCCAACAGGGGGCAGAAGGCTACACCTTC
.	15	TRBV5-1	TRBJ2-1	CASSFGGASYNEQFF	TGCGCCAGCAGCTTCGGCGGGGCTTCCTACAATGAGCAGTTCTTC